This T cell receptor (beta chain) was identified in a study of blood T cell repertoires in COVID-19. Overall study context: From T cells, B-cell-depleted T cells, or PBMCs came the material, which was cDNA or gDNA.

Participant age was about 18 to 89 years, and participants resided in roughly 25 US areas. Before being deemed recovered, Cohort 3 donors had two negative PCRs, clearance, or symptom resolution. V gave up 4 bases and J gave up 7 bases; unmatched junction bases: 2. The CDR3 spans 13 residues. Germline CDR1 reads SGHRS; CDR2 reads YFSETQ. Using immunoSEQ multiplex PCR, the repertoire was profiled, and TCRdb retains in-frame clones only, with some absent. The sample contains 350,000 to 400,000 clones, around 87% of which appear only once. The chain is built from TRBV5-1 and TRBJ1-6; 7 positions match TRBD1. Sequencing was done on a sample of PBMCs or T cells enriched from blood (not recorded which). This receptor was obtained from a man younger than 35 who had recovered from COVID-19. The CDR3 region is CASSLGQNSPLHF. The CDR3 bases are TGCGCCAGCAGCCTGGGACAGAATTCACCCCTCCACTTT.